The next 17 T cell receptor beta chains were all read from a single sample in a study of T-cell memory formation after mild COVID-19. TCRdb used MiXCR to reprocess the 5' RACE reads, holding one entry per CDR3 protein. This sample has a few hundred thousand distinct CDR3 sequences, with about 17% found just once. The material sequenced was PBMCs or a T cell subset sorted from them (not recorded which). These receptors were collected from a man aged 18 to 29 who had mild COVID-19 (a few samples of this study predate the infection). Cell type and time point are not known.

This clonotype was seen more than once but under ten times. The gene calls are TRBV12-3 or TRBV12-4 and TRBJ2-5, with D perhaps matching TRBD2 (7 bases). V was shortened by 11 bases and J by 7 bases, with 14 bases between the two germline ends. This CDR3 has 11 amino acids. CDR3 sequence reads: CAVGGGPTQYF. CDR3 DNA sequence: TGTGCCGTAGGGGGGGGCCCGACCCAGTACTTC.

This clonotype came up a few times. The chain has TRBV3-1 and TRBJ2-7; 8 positions agree with TRBD1. The CDR3 spans 14 residues. The germline V gene has CDR1 LGHDT and CDR2 YNNKEL (reference sequence). The V segment lost 5 bases and the J segment 4 bases; nucleotides outside the gene matches: 7. Here the CDR3 DNA reads TGTGCCAGCAGCGCAGGGGGCGCCGGTTACGAGCAGTACGTC. It encodes CASSAGGAGYEQYV.

This clonotype has just a few counts. The genes are TRBV7-2 and TRBJ1-5; 7 nucleotides agree with TRBD1. The CDR3 spans 15 residues. In germline, CDR1 is SGHTA, CDR2 FQGNSA. V shed 2 bases, J shed 1 base, and the junction held 2 bases outside the gene matches. This CDR3 is CASSLRGQSNQPQHF. The DNA for the CDR3 is TGTGCCAGCAGCTTAAGGGGGCAAAGCAATCAGCCCCAGCATTTT.

The chain uses TRBV20-1 and TRBJ2-1; 11 bases fit TRBD1. The CDR3 is made up of 13 amino acids. Germline assignment: CDR1 DFQATT and CDR2 SNEGSKA (reference sequence). The trim removed 2 bases at V and 9 bases at J, leaving 3 bases unmatched. The CDR3 bases are TGCAGTGCTAGAAGGACAGGGGGCATTGAGCAGTTCTTC. As protein: CSARRTGGIEQFF.

The chain uses TRBV5-1 and TRBJ2-5, with 10 nucleotides matching TRBD1. CDR3 length: 15 residues. V shed 2 bases and J 2 bases; nucleotides not matched to a gene: 3. Germline V gene data show CDR1 as SGHRS and CDR2 as YFSETQ. The CDR3 spells CASSFGTGDQETQYF. The CDR3 region has the DNA TGCGCCAGCAGCTTCGGGACAGGGGATCAAGAGACCCAGTACTTC.

This clonotype appeared a few times. This chain links TRBV4-2 with TRBJ2-1, with D tentatively TRBD2 (6 bases). This CDR3 is built from 15 residues. V lost 1 base, J lost 3 bases, and 10 bases lay in between. Germline values: CDR1 LGHNA, CDR2 YNFKEQ. The CDR3 sequence: CASSQVETSYNEQFF. The CDR3 bases are TGTGCCAGCAGCCAAGTAGAGACTAGCTACAATGAGCAGTTCTTC.

This clonotype was found a few times. DNA of the CDR3: TGTGCCAGCAGCCAAGAGGGTCGGGGGTTCATCTCCTACGAGCAGTACTTC. Its protein product is CASSQEGRGFISYEQYF. The genes are TRBV3-1 and TRBJ2-7; a weak D match, TRBD2 (6 bases). Trimming pared 0 bases from V and 0 bases from J, leaving 15 bases between. Germline-derived CDR1 and CDR2 are LGHDT and YNNKEL (reference sequence). CDR3 size: 17 residues.

The chain recombines TRBV6-2 or TRBV6-3 with TRBJ1-1; 9 nucleotides align to TRBD1. CDR3 length: 12 residues. Germline V CDR1 and CDR2: MNHEY, SVGEGT. The junction had 4 bases not matched to a gene; V was cut back by 4 bases and J by 10 bases. CDR3 sequence (DNA): TGTGCCAGCAGTTTCCCGACAGGGGGAGCTTTCTTT. It codes for CASSFPTGGAFF.

The rearrangement uses TRBV7-9 and TRBJ1-2; D unclear. The CDR3 spans 12 residues. Germline values: CDR1 SEHNR, CDR2 FQNEAQ (reference sequence). Trimming stripped 3 bases from V and 7 bases from J, with 9 bases between. CDR3: CASSFPMSGYTF. For the CDR3, the DNA is TGTGCCAGCAGCTTTCCGATGAGTGGCTACACCTTC. Complete variable domain (other parts from reference TRBV7-9 and TRBJ1-2): DTGVSQNPRHKITKRGQNVTFRCDPISEHNRLYWYRQTLGQGPEFLTYFQNEAQLEKSRLLSDRFSAERPKGSFSTLEIQRTEQGDSAMYLCASSFPMSGYTFGSGTRLTVV.

This clonotype was recorded at least ten times. The chain uses TRBV7-8 and TRBJ2-5; possible D gene TRBD2, 5 bases. Deletions cut 5 bases from V and 7 bases from J, with 8 bases between. CDR1 and CDR2 from the germline V gene are SGHVS and FQNEAQ. This CDR3 has 11 residues. CDR3 bases: TGTGCCAGCAGCCGTGAGGGGACCCAGTACTTC. Protein: CASSREGTQYF.

This clonotype occurred a few times. This chain joins TRBV29-1 and TRBJ2-2; D is unclear. Germline V CDR1 and CDR2: SQVTM, ANQGSEA. The ends were cut back, 1 base at V and 1 base at J, with 4 bases in the middle. The CDR3 has 13 residues. The CDR3 loop is CSVEAGNTGELFF. The CDR3 DNA reads TGCAGCGTTGAAGCCGGGAACACCGGGGAGCTGTTTTTT.

This clonotype was observed a few times. The chain combines TRBV5-1 with TRBJ2-7; TRBD1 matches 7 bases. V dropped 1 base and J dropped 2; count of bases not matched to a gene: 6. The CDR3 extends over 15 amino acids. CDR1 is SGHRS and CDR2 is YFSETQ in the germline V gene. CDR3 DNA sequence: TGCGCCAGCAGCTTGCCCTCGACAGGGACCTACGAGCAGTACGTC. Its protein is CASSLPSTGTYEQYV.

The CDR3 sequence is CASSLGQGQGYTF. DNA for the CDR3: TGTGCCAGCAGCCTCGGACAGGGTCAAGGCTACACCTTC. This chain connects TRBV5-5 to TRBJ1-2; TRBD1 agrees at 8 bases. The germline V gene encodes CDR1 SGHKS and CDR2 YYEKEE (reference sequence). V was clipped by 4 bases and J by 8 bases; unmatched bases: 7. The CDR3 is 13 amino acids.

This chain uses TRBV4-1 with TRBJ2-7; D is ambiguous. V shed 0 bases and J shed 0 bases, with 9 bases lying between them. Germline V lookup: CDR1 MGHRA, CDR2 YSYEKL. The CDR3 is made up of 15 amino acids. CDR3 bases: TGCGCCAGCAGCCAAGAGCCGACGGGCTCCTACGAGCAGTACTTC. Residues: CASSQEPTGSYEQYF.

This chain joins TRBV11-2 and TRBJ1-1; D is unresolved. CDR1 SGHAT and CDR2 FQNNGV come from the germline V gene. Between the trimmed V and J ends, which lost 0 bases and 5 bases, there was a span of 7 bases. The CDR3 loop spans 13 amino acids. The CDR3 sequence: CASSLEPPTEAFF. Here the CDR3 DNA reads TGTGCCAGCAGCTTAGAACCTCCGACTGAAGCTTTCTTT.

This clonotype was recorded many times. J is TRBJ2-3 and V is TRBV12-3 or TRBV12-4; tentative D call: TRBD2 (7 bases). Trimming left V 1 base short and J 11 bases short, with 19 bases between. This CDR3 is 15 amino acids long. CDR3 residues: CASSLGGGDHLGQYF. CDR3 DNA: TGTGCCAGCAGTTTAGGGGGGGGCGACCACCTCGGGCAGTATTTT.

This clonotype came up a few times. The genes are TRBV7-9 and TRBJ1-3; D may be TRBD1 (6 bases). V was clipped by 6 bases and J by 0 bases, with 9 bases between them. The CDR3 extends over 14 amino acids. CDR1 is SEHNR and CDR2 is FQNEAQ in the germline V gene (reference sequence). The CDR3 DNA reads TGTGCCAGCAGGAAGGGGGACTCTGGAAACACCATATATTTT. Protein: CASRKGDSGNTIYF.